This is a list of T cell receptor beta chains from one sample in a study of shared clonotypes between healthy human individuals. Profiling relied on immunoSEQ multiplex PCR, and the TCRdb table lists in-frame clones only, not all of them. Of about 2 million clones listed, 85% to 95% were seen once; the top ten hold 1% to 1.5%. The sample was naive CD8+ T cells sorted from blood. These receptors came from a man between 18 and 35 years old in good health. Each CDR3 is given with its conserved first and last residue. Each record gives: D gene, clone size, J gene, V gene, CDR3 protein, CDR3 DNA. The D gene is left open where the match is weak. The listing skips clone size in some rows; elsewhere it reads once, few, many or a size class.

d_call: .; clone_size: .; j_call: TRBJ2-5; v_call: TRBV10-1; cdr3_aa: CATRPQGWVQETQYF; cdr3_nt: TGCGCCACCCGCCCACAGGGATGGGTACAAGAGACCCAGTACTTC
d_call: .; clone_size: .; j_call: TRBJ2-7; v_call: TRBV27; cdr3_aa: CASGQPEVYEQYF; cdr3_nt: TGTGCCAGCGGACAGCCAGAGGTCTACGAGCAGTACTTC
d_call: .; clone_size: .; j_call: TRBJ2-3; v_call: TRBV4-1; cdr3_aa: CASSQDEFTDTQYF; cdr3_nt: TGCGCCAGCAGCCAAGATGAGTTTACAGATACGCAGTATTTT
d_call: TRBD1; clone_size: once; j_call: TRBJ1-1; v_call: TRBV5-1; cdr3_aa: CASAGGTETLGNTEAFF; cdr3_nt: TGCGCCAGCGCGGGAGGGACAGAGACCTTGGGGAACACTGAAGCTTTCTTT
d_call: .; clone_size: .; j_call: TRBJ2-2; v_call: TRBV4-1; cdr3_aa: CASSQVPAGELFF; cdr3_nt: TGCGCCAGCAGCCAAGTTCCAGCCGGGGAGCTGTTTTTT
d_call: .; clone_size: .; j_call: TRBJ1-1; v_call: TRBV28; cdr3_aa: CASSPREPSWTEAFF; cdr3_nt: TGTGCCAGCAGTCCCCGCGAACCCAGCTGGACTGAAGCTTTCTTT
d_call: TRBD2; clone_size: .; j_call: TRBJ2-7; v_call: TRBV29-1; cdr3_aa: CSVEGPTSGYSYEQYF; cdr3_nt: TGCAGCGTTGAAGGTCCGACTAGCGGGTACTCCTACGAGCAGTACTTC
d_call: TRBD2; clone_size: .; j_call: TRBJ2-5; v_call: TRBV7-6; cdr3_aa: CASSMGLAGDQETQYF; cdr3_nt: TGTGCCAGCAGCATGGGACTAGCGGGAGACCAAGAGACCCAGTACTTC
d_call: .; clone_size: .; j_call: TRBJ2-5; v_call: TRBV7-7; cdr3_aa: CASSLELQETQYF; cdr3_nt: TGTGCTAGCAGCTTAGAACTACAAGAGACCCAGTACTTC
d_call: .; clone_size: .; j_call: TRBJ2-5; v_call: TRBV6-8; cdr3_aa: CASSDDSSQETQYF; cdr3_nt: TGTGCCAGCAGCGACGACAGCTCCCAAGAGACCCAGTACTTC
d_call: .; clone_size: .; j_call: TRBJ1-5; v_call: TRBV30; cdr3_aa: CAWSVKDGYSNQPQHF; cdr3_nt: TGTGCCTGGAGTGTAAAGGATGGCTATAGCAATCAGCCCCAGCATTTT
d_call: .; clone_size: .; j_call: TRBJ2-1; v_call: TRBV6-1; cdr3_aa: CASSAHRQSYNEQFF; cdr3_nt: TGTGCCAGCAGTGCCCATAGACAGTCTTACAATGAGCAGTTCTTC
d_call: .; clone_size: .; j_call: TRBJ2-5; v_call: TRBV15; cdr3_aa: CATSRDFGGLETQYF; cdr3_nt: TGTGCCACCAGCAGAGATTTCGGGGGCTTGGAGACCCAGTACTTC
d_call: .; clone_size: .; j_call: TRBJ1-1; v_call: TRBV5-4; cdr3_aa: CASSFTGAPTEAFF; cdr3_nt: TGTGCCAGCAGCTTTACAGGAGCTCCCACTGAAGCTTTCTTT
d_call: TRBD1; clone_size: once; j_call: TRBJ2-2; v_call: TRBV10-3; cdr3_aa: CAISEQTGGRTGELFF; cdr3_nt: TGTGCCATCAGTGAGCAGACAGGGGGAAGAACCGGGGAGCTGTTTTTT
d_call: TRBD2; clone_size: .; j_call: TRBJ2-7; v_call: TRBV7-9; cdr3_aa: CASRGTGGYEQYF; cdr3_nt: TGTGCCAGCAGGGGTACGGGGGGCTACGAGCAGTACTTC
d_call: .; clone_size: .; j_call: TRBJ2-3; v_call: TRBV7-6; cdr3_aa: CASSPPVVGTVHTDTQYF; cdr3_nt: TGTGCCAGCAGCCCCCCAGTGGTCGGGACTGTACATACAGATACGCAGTATTTT
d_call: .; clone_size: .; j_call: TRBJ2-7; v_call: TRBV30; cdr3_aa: CAWGPGTVEQYF; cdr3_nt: TGTGCCTGGGGGCCCGGGACCGTCGAGCAGTACTTC
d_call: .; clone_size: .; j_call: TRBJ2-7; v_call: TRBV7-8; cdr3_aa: CASSLVRASQRSSYEQYF; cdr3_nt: TGTGCCAGCAGCTTAGTGCGGGCTTCACAAAGGAGCTCCTACGAGCAGTACTTC
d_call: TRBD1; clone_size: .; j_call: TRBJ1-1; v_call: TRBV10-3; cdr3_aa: CAISDLDRGLEAFF; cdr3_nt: TGTGCCATCAGTGACCTAGACAGGGGACTTGAAGCTTTCTTT
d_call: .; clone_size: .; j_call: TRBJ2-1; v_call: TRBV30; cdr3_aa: CAWIRRGDEQFF; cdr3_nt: TGTGCCTGGATAAGGAGGGGGGATGAGCAGTTCTTC
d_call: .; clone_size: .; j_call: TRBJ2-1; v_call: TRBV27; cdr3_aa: CASSSSGPKNEQFF; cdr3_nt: TGTGCCAGCAGTTCCTCGGGCCCTAAGAATGAGCAGTTCTTC
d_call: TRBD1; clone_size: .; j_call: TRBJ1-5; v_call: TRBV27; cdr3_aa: CASSWTGGDQPQHF; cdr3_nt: TGTGCCAGCAGTTGGACAGGGGGTGATCAGCCCCAGCATTTT
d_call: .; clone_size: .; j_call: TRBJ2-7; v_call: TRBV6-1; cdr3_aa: CASSERAAFSYEQYF; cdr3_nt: TGTGCCAGCAGTGAAAGGGCGGCTTTCTCCTACGAGCAGTACTTC
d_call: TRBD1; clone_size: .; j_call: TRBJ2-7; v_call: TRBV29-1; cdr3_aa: CSVETLGQGVYSYEQYF; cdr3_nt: TGCAGCGTTGAAACCTTAGGGCAGGGGGTCTACTCCTACGAGCAGTACTTC
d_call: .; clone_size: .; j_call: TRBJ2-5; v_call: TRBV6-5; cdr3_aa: CASSYTAAQETQYF; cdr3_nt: TGTGCCAGCAGTTACACGGCAGCTCAAGAGACCCAGTACTTC
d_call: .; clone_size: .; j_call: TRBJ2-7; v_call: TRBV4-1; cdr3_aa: CASSLEGFSSYEQYF; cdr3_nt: TGCGCCAGCAGCCTCGAGGGGTTTAGCTCCTACGAGCAGTACTTC
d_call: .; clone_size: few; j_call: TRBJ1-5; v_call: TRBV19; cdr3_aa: CASSIDGYSNQPQHF; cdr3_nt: TGTGCCAGTAGTATCGATGGTTACAGCAATCAGCCCCAGCATTTT